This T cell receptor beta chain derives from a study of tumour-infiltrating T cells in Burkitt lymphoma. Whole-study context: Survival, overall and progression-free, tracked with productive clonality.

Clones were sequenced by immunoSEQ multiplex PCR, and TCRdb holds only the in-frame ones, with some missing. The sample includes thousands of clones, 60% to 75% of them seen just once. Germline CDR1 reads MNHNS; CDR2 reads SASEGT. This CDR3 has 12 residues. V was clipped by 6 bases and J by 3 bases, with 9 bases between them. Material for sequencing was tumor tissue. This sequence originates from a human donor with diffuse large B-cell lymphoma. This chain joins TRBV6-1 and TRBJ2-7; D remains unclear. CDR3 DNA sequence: TGTGCCAGCAGGGCCCGTAACTACGAGCAGTACTTC. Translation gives CASRARNYEQYF.